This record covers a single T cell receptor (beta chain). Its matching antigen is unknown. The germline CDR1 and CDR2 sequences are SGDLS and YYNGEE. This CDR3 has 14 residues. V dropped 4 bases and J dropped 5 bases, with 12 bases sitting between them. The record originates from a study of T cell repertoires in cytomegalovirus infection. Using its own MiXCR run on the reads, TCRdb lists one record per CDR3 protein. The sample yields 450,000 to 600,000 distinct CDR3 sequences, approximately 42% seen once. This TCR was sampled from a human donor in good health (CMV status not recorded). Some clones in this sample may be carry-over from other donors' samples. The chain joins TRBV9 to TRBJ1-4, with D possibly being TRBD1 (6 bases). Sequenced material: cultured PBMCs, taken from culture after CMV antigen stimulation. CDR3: CASSKGQDNEKLFF. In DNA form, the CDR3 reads TGTGCCAGCAGCAAGGGACAAGACAATGAAAAACTGTTTTTT.